The 20 T cell receptor beta chains given below trace back to one sample, sequenced in a study of post-analysis software for immune sequencing data. Study-wide results and caveats: When patients were compared with controls, four or five TRBV segments were more frequent, TRBV5-6, TRBV5-1 and TRBV20-1 among them.

These receptors have no known antigen. Each TCR beta cDNA library carried unique molecular identifiers. TCRdb recomputed calls from the PCR reads with MiXCR, one row per CDR3 protein. The repertoire consists of roughly 540,000 distinct CDR3 sequences, with around a third occurring once and the leading ten covering approximately 6%. Sequencing used blood. These receptors were obtained from a girl under 18 with multiple sclerosis.

This clonotype was observed a handful of times. V and J are TRBV5-1 and TRBJ2-5; perhaps D is TRBD1 or TRBD2 (5 bases each). The V and J ends lost 0 bases and 3 bases respectively, with 12 bases between them. CDR1 and CDR2 from the germline V gene are SGHRS and YFSETQ. CDR3 length: 15 amino acids. CDR3 bases: TGCGCCAGCAGCTTGGAAGGTGGGGGAGAAGAGACCCAGTACTTC. Its translation is CASSLEGGGEETQYF.

The table lists this clonotype with a few counts. The CDR3, as DNA: TGTGCCAGCAGTTTCAGGTCAGAGCAGTACTTC. This encodes CASSFRSEQYF. The V call is TRBV12-3 or TRBV12-4, the J call TRBJ2-7; D uncertain. V was shortened by 3 bases and J by 7 bases, with 7 bases between the two germline ends. The CDR3 covers 11 residues.

This sequence joins TRBV29-1 and TRBJ2-5, with a possible D match to TRBD1 (5 bases). With 4 bases removed from V and 5 bases from J, the gap between germline ends came to 14 bases. The germline gives CDR1 SQVTM, CDR2 ANQGSEA. The CDR3 sequence is 13 residues long. The CDR3 bases are TGCAGCGTTGTGGCAGGGTATGCGGAGACCCAGTACTTC. Protein product: CSVVAGYAETQYF.

At least ten counts were recorded for this clonotype. V gene TRBV20-1 combines with J gene TRBJ2-5; 8 bases are a match to TRBD2. The CDR3 length is 15 residues. Germline V lookup: CDR1 DFQATT, CDR2 SNEGSKA (reference sequence). The ends lost 6 bases at V and 4 bases at J; junction bases unmatched: 13. The CDR3 loop reads CSATPGAGGRETQYF. The DNA for the CDR3 is TGCAGTGCAACGCCCGGGGCGGGGGGTAGAGAGACCCAGTACTTC.

The J gene is TRBJ1-1, the V gene TRBV9; D is perhaps TRBD1 (5 bases). Germline values: CDR1 SGDLS, CDR2 YYNGEE. Between the trimmed V and J ends, which lost 4 bases and 0 bases, there was a span of 19 bases. The length of the CDR3 is 17 residues. CDR3 sequence (DNA): TGTGCCAGCAGCTTAACAGGTTATAGAGACATGAACACTGAAGCTTTCTTT. Amino acid sequence: CASSLTGYRDMNTEAFF.

The J gene is TRBJ2-3, the V gene TRBV7-2; D might be TRBD1 or TRBD2, each matching 5 bases. This CDR3 region has 14 residues. Looked up from germline, CDR1 is SGHTA and CDR2 is FQGNSA. Trimming took 4 bases from V and 5 from J, leaving 13 bases between them. In nucleotides, the CDR3 is TGTGCCAGCAGCTCCCGATTGGGGGAAGATACGCAGTATTTT. As protein: CASSSRLGEDTQYF.

This clonotype was observed a few times. The V gene is TRBV6-1, the J gene TRBJ1-5; TRBD1 agrees at 9 bases. Germline V gene sequence: CDR1 MNHNS, CDR2 SASEGT. The CDR3 runs to 14 residues. The V and J ends lost 5 bases and 5 bases, in that order; junction bases with no gene match: 4. The CDR3 DNA is TGTGCCAGCAGTTCCCGGGACAGGGATCAGCCCCAGCATTTT. This sequence encodes CASSSRDRDQPQHF.

This clonotype showed up just a few times. This rearrangement joins TRBV7-9 to TRBJ1-2; the match to TRBD1 covers 7 bases. Germline V lookup: CDR1 SEHNR, CDR2 FQNEAQ (reference sequence). There are 14 residues in the CDR3. J gave up 7 bases and V 1 base, and 6 bases lay outside the gene matches. The CDR3 sequence: CASSLVGQTPGYTF. The CDR3 coding sequence is TGTGCCAGCAGCTTAGTGGGACAGACTCCTGGCTACACCTTC.

The rearrangement uses TRBV20-1 and TRBJ1-6, with a tentative D call TRBD1 (5 bases). This CDR3 region has 14 residues. Germline V gene data show CDR1 as DFQATT and CDR2 as SNEGSKA (reference sequence). The V end was cut by 3 bases, the J end by 7 bases, with 13 bases between. CDR3 in DNA: TGCAGTGCTAGGGCCGGGACTGAGAATTCACCCCTCCACTTT. Encoded protein: CSARAGTENSPLHF.

This chain connects TRBV29-1 to TRBJ1-1, with 7 nucleotides matching TRBD1. The V and J ends lost 4 bases and 11 bases, in that order; junction bases with no gene match: 7. CDR3 size: 11 residues. Germline CDR1 is SQVTM and CDR2 is ANQGSEA. CDR3 DNA: TGCAGCGTTGGACAGGGAACGGTGGCTTTCTTT. It encodes CSVGQGTVAFF.

J is TRBJ2-3 and V is TRBV20-1, with 12 bases lining up with TRBD2. Trimming removed 1 base from V and 7 bases from J; junction bases left unmatched: 3. The length of the CDR3 is 14 residues. Germline V CDR1 and CDR2: DFQATT, SNEGSKA (reference sequence). CDR3 in DNA: TGCAGTGCTAGAGGACTAGCGGGAGCTCATACGCAGTATTTT. It is translated as CSARGLAGAHTQYF.

The chain links TRBV20-1 to TRBJ2-1; D is unresolved. The CDR3 length is 13 residues. Germline lookup yields CDR1 DFQATT and CDR2 SNEGSKA (reference sequence). Trimming took 5 bases from V and 2 from J, leaving 10 bases between them. The CDR3 nucleotides are TGCAGTGCTGCAGTTCCTACCTACAATGAGCAGTTCTTC. Translating gives CSAAVPTYNEQFF.

The chain uses TRBV12-3 or TRBV12-4 and TRBJ2-2; TRBD1 matches 11 bases. This CDR3 has 14 amino acids. J was trimmed by 5 bases and V by 6 bases; bases with no gene match: 2. In DNA form, the CDR3 reads TGTGCCAGCAGCGGACAGGGGGCGACCGGGGAGCTGTTTTTT. This encodes CASSGQGATGELFF.

At least ten counts were recorded for this clonotype. This rearrangement joins TRBV5-1 to TRBJ2-3; 9 bases line up with TRBD1. The junction had 3 bases not matched to a gene; V was cut back by 2 bases and J by 5 bases. CDR1 and CDR2 (germline): SGHRS, YFSETQ. CDR3 length: 14 residues. The CDR3 loop reads CASSLQGAGDTQYF. The CDR3 region has the DNA TGCGCCAGCAGCTTACAGGGGGCTGGAGATACGCAGTATTTT.

V usage is TRBV20-1 and J usage is TRBJ1-6; TRBD1 matches at 7 bases. This CDR3 has 13 amino acids. Germline CDR1 is DFQATT and CDR2 is SNEGSKA (reference sequence). The CDR3 region is CSALGTANSPLHF. CDR3 nucleotide sequence: TGCAGCGCGCTGGGGACAGCAAATTCACCCCTCCACTTT.

This clonotype was seen a handful of times. Relative to the germline gene, one junction end is altered; a read error may explain this. The chain couples TRBV20-1 to TRBJ1-1; a possible D gene is TRBD1 (6 bases). The CDR3 loop spans 15 amino acids. Germline V lookup: CDR1 DFQATT, CDR2 SNEGSKA (reference sequence). Here the CDR3 reads CSARGIQGLNTEAFF. In DNA, the CDR3 is TGCAGTGCCAGAGGCATACAGGGCCTGAACACTGAAGCTTTCTTT.

The chain has TRBV12-3 or TRBV12-4 and TRBJ2-7; the match to TRBD1 covers 9 bases. The CDR3 spans 12 residues. Germline trimming cut 6 bases from V and 6 bases from J; bases unmatched to any gene: 3. Here the CDR3 reads CASSRDRVEQYF. As DNA, the CDR3 is TGTGCCAGCAGCCGGGACAGGGTCGAGCAGTACTTC.

This clonotype was observed many times. CDR3 sequence (DNA): TGTGCCAGCAGTTACGGCACAGATACGCAGTATTTT. Translated: CASSYGTDTQYF. This chain links TRBV6-5 with TRBJ2-3, with D unresolved. The CDR3 runs 12 residues. V shed 2 bases and J shed 1 base, with 1 base lying between them. Germline values: CDR1 MNHEY, CDR2 SVGAGI.

A few counts support this clonotype. The chain couples TRBV5-1 to TRBJ2-7; 12 nucleotides line up with TRBD2. Germline assignment: CDR1 SGHRS and CDR2 YFSETQ. The CDR3 runs to 16 residues. The V segment lost 4 bases and the J segment 2 bases; nucleotides outside the gene matches: 7. CDR3 nucleotides: TGCGCCAGCAGCAGGATAACTAGCGGGGGGCCCTACGAGCAGTACTTC. Translating it yields CASSRITSGGPYEQYF.

CDR3 nucleotides: TGTGCCAGCAGTGGGGGGGTTGGCAATCAGCCCCAGCATTTT. Residues: CASSGGVGNQPQHF. The V call is TRBV25-1, the J call TRBJ1-5; D possibly corresponds to TRBD1 (5 bases). This CDR3 is 14 amino acids long. Germline V lookup: CDR1 MGHDK, CDR2 SYGVNS. V lost 4 bases and J lost 2, with 9 bases in between.